The 12 T cell receptor beta chains below all came from one sample that was sequenced in a study of blood T cell repertoires in COVID-19. Produced via immunoSEQ multiplex PCR; TCRdb's table is partial and in-frame only. Among about 170,000 clones listed, around 82% were seen once. The material sequenced was peripheral blood. The receptor source for this set is a woman in her sixties or seventies who had recovered from COVID-19.

This sequence joins TRBV10-3 and TRBJ1-1; TRBD1 matches 9 bases. Germline V gene data show CDR1 as ENHRY and CDR2 as SYGVKD. The junction had 14 bases not matched to a gene; V was cut back by 10 bases and J by 5 bases. The CDR3 totals 15 residues. The CDR3 nucleotides read TGTGCCACAGAAGGACAGGGGTGGTTGACGACTGAAGCTTTCTTT. It codes for CATEGQGWLTTEAFF.

The chain is built from TRBV23-1 and TRBJ1-6; D is uncertain. TRBV23-1 has ORF status, its function being uncertain. The ends were cut back, 1 base at V and 7 bases at J, with 11 bases in the middle. The CDR3 extends over 15 amino acids. The CDR3 region is CASSQLGRSNSPLHF. The CDR3 nucleotides are TGCGCCAGCAGTCAATTGGGCAGATCAAATTCACCCCTCCACTTT.

The chain links TRBV19 to TRBJ2-1, with D possibly TRBD2 on 5 matching bases. Germline lookup yields CDR1 LNHDA and CDR2 SQIVND (reference sequence). V was trimmed by 6 bases and J by 8 bases, leaving 20 bases between them. The CDR3 is made up of 15 amino acids. The CDR3 is CASRPADLWVDEQFF. CDR3 DNA sequence: TGTGCCAGTAGGCCAGCGGACCTTTGGGTAGATGAGCAGTTCTTC.

The chain links TRBV27 to TRBJ1-5, with TRBD1 matching 7 bases. Germline V gives CDR1 MNHEY, CDR2 SMNVEV (reference sequence). V trimming: 1 base; J trimming: 6 bases; junction bases outside the gene matches: 9. This CDR3 contains 16 residues. For the CDR3, the DNA is TGTGCCAGCAGTTTATTGGGGACAGAGGGAACTCAGCCCCAGCATTTT. This gives the protein CASSLLGTEGTQPQHF.

The chain carries TRBV9 and TRBJ2-3, with 8 bases aligning to TRBD2. Germline V CDR1 and CDR2: SGDLS, YYNGEE. The junction had 6 bases not matched to a gene; V was cut back by 0 bases and J by 3 bases. The CDR3 totals 16 residues. CDR3 in amino acids: CASSVVTSASTDTQYF. DNA for the CDR3: TGTGCCAGCAGCGTAGTGACTAGCGCTTCTACAGATACGCAGTATTTT.

The rearrangement uses TRBV15 and TRBJ1-6; no firm D call. The CDR3 totals 15 residues. The germline CDR1 and CDR2 sequences are LNHNV and YYDKDF (reference sequence). The ends were cut back, 0 bases at V and 11 bases at J, with 14 bases in the middle. DNA of the CDR3: TGTGCCACCAGCAGAGATGTGAGGCTCGGGACACCCCTCCACTTT. Translated: CATSRDVRLGTPLHF.

The chain carries TRBV7-9 and TRBJ2-7; the D gene is possibly TRBD2 (6 bases). The length of the CDR3 is 15 residues. Germline lookup yields CDR1 SEHNR and CDR2 FQNEAQ (reference sequence). Trimming stripped 2 bases from V and 0 bases from J, with 11 bases between. In DNA form, the CDR3 reads TGTGCCAGCAGCTTAATCGGGGGAACCTCCTACGAGCAGTACTTC. Its protein product is CASSLIGGTSYEQYF.

The rearrangement uses TRBV7-2 and TRBJ2-3; 11 bases match TRBD2. The germline V gene has CDR1 SGHTA and CDR2 FQGNSA. The CDR3 contains 16 residues. Trimming at V came to 5 bases and at J to 7 bases, leaving 11 bases not matched to a gene. CDR3 sequence: CASSRSSGRDMYTQYF. CDR3 DNA: TGTGCCAGCAGCCGTAGTAGCGGGAGGGACATGTATACGCAGTATTTT.

The CDR3 region is CANQGTDTQYF. CDR3 nucleotide sequence: TGTGCCAACCAGGGGACAGATACGCAGTATTTT. The rearrangement links TRBV2 to TRBJ2-3; the D gene is possibly TRBD1 (6 bases). Per the germline V gene, CDR1 is SNHLY and CDR2 is FYNNEI. V lost 10 bases and J 3 bases, leaving 8 bases between the germline ends. The CDR3 extends over 11 amino acids.

The chain joins TRBV27 to TRBJ2-3, with a tentative D call TRBD2 (5 bases). V dropped 0 bases and J dropped 0 bases, with 7 bases sitting between them. CDR3 length: 15 amino acids. Germline CDR1 MNHEY, CDR2 SMNVEV (reference sequence). CDR3 in amino acids: CASSLSRVSTDTQYF. CDR3 nucleotide sequence: TGTGCCAGCAGTTTATCGAGGGTTAGCACAGATACGCAGTATTTT.

Concerning this clone: Germline is not matched at one junction end, which may reflect a read error. The rearrangement uses TRBV7-7 and TRBJ2-1, with D perhaps matching TRBD1 (6 bases). The CDR3 is made up of 14 amino acids. Germline-derived CDR1 and CDR2 are SSHAT and FNYEAQ (reference sequence). CDR3 sequence: CASSPTGTPGEQFF. CDR3 nucleotide sequence: TGTGCTAGCAGCCCCACCGGGACACCCGGTGAGCAGTTCTTC.

For this clone: The sample contains more than one DNA sequence encoding this CDR3. The gene calls are TRBV7-2 and TRBJ1-2; possibly TRBD1 for D (5 bases). Trimming took 5 bases from V and 5 from J, leaving 9 bases between them. Germline CDR1 SGHTA, CDR2 FQGNSA. The CDR3 has 12 amino acids. The CDR3 reads CASSPPGYGYTF. The CDR3 coding sequence is TGTGCCAGCAGCCCCCCAGGGTATGGCTACACCTTC.